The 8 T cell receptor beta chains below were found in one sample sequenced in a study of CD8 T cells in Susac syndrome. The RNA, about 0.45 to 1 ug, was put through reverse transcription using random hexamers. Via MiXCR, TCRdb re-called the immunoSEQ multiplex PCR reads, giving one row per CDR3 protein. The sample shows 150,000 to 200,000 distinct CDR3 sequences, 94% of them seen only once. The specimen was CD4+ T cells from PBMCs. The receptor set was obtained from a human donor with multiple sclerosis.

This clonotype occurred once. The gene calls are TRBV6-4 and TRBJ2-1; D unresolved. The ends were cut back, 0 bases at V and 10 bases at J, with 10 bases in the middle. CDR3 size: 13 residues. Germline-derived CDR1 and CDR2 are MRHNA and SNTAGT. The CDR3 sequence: CASSDSEWSEQFF. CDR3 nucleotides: TGTGCCAGCAGTGACTCCGAGTGGTCAGAGCAGTTCTTC.

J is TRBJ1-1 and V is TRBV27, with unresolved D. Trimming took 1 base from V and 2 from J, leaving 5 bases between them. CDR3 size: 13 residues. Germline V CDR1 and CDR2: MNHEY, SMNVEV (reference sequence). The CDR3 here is CASSLYPNTEAFF. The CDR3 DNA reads TGTGCCAGCAGTTTATATCCTAACACTGAAGCTTTCTTT.

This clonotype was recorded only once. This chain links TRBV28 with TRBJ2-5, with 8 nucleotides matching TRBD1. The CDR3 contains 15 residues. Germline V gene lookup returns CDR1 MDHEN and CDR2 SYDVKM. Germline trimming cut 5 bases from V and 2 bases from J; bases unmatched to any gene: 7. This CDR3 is CASSPLRTGQETQYF. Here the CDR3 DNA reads TGTGCCAGCAGTCCTCTCCGGACAGGGCAAGAGACCCAGTACTTC.

The CDR3 sequence is CASRRPTNEKLFF. The CDR3, as DNA: TGTGCCAGCAGGCGGCCAACTAATGAAAAACTGTTTTTT. This chain joins TRBV6-1 and TRBJ1-4; D ambiguous. Germline lookup yields CDR1 MNHNS and CDR2 SASEGT. The CDR3 loop spans 13 amino acids. V lost 6 bases to trimming and J lost 0 bases, with 5 bases between them.

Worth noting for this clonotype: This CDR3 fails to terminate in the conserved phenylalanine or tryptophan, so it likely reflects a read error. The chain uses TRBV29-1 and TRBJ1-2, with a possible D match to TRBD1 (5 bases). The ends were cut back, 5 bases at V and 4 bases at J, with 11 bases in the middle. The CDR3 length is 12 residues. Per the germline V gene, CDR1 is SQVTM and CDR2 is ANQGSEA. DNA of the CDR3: TGCAGCGTTCAGGGACTTCCCTATGGCTACACCCTC. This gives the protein CSVQGLPYGYTL.

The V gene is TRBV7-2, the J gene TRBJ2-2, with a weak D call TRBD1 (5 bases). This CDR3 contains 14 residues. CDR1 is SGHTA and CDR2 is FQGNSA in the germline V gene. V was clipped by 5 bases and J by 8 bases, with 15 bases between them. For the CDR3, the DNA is TGTGCCAGCAGCAACTGGTTAGGGGAAGGGGAGCTGTTTTTT. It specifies CASSNWLGEGELFF. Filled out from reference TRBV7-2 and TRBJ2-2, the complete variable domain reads GAGVSQSPSNKVTEKGKDVELRCDPISGHTALYWYRQSLGQGLEFLIYFQGNSAPDKSGLPSDRFSAERTGGSVSTLTIQRTQQEDSAVYLCASSNWLGEGELFFGEGSRLTVL.

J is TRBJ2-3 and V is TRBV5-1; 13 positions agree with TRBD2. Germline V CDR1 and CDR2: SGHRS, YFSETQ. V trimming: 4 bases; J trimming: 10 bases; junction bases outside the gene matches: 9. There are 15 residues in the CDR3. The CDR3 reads CASSAGLAGVDPQYF. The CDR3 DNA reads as TGCGCCAGCAGCGCCGGACTAGCGGGAGTGGATCCGCAGTATTTT. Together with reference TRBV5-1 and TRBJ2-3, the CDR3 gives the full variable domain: KAGVTQTPRYLIKTRGQQVTLSCSPISGHRSVSWYQQTPGQGLQFLFEYFSETQRNKGNFPGRFSGRQFSNSRSEMNVSTLELGDSALYLCASSAGLAGVDPQYFGPGTRLTVL.

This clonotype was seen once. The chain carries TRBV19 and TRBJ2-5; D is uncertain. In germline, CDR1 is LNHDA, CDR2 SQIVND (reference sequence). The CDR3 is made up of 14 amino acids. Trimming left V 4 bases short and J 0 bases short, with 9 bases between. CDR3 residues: CASSTRAYQETQYF. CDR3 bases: TGTGCCAGTAGTACACGGGCGTACCAAGAGACCCAGTACTTC.